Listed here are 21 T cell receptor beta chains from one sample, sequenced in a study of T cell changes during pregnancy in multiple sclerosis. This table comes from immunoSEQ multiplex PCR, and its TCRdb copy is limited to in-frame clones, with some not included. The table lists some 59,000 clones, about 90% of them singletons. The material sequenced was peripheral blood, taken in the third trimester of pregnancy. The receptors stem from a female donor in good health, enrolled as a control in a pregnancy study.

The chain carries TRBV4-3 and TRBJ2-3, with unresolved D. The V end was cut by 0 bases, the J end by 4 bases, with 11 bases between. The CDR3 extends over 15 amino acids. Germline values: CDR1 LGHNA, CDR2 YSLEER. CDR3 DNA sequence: TGCGCCAGCAGCCAAGATTCCGCCAGTCCAGATACGCAGTATTTT. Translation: CASSQDSASPDTQYF.

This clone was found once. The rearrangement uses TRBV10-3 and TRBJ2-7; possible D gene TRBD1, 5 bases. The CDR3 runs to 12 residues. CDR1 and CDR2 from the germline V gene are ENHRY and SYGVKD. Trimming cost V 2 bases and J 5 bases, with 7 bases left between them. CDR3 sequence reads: CAISEIGDEQYF. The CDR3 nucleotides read TGTGCCATCAGTGAGATAGGGGACGAGCAGTACTTC.

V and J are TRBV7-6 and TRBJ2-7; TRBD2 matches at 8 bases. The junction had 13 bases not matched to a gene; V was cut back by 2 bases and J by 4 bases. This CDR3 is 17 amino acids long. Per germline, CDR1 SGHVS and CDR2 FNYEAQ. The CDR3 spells CASSLSVGGGSGYEQYF. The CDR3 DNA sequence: TGTGCCAGCAGCTTATCGGTCGGCGGGGGGTCCGGATACGAGCAGTACTTC.

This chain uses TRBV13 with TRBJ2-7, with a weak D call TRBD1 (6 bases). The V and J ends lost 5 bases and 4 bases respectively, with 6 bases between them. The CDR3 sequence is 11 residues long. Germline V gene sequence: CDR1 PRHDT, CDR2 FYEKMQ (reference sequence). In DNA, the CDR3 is TGTGCCAGCAGCCAGGGGTACGAGCAGTACTTC. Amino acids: CASSQGYEQYF.

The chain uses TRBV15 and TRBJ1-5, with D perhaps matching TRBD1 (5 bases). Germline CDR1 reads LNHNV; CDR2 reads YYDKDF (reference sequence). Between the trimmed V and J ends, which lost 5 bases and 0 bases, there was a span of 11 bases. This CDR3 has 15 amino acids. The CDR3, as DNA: TGTGCCACCAGCCGAGGGGCCTCTAGCAATCAGCCCCAGCATTTT. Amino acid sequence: CATSRGASSNQPQHF.

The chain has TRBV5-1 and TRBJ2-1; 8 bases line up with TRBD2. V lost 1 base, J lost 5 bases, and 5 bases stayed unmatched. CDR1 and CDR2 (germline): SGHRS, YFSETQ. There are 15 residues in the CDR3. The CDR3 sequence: CASSLRSGGDNEQFF. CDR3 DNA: TGCGCCAGCAGCTTGAGGAGCGGGGGAGACAATGAGCAGTTCTTC.

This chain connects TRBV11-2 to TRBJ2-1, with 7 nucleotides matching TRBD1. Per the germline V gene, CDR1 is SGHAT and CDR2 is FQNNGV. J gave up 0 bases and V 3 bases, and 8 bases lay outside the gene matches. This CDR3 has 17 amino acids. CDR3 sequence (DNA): TGTGCCAGCAGCTTTATCGAGGGACAGAGCTCCTACAATGAGCAGTTCTTC. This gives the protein CASSFIEGQSSYNEQFF.

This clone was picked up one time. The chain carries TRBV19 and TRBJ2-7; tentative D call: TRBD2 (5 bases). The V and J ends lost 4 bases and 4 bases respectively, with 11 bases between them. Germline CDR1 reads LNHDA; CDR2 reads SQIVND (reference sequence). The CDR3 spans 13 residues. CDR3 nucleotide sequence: TGTGCCAGTAGTAGGAGGACCGAGTACGAGCAGTACTTC. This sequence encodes CASSRRTEYEQYF.

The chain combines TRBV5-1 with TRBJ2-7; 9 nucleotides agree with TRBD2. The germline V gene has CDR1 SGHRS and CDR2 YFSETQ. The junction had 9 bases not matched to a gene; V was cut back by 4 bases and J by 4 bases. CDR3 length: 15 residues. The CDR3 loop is CASSRLGLASYEQYF. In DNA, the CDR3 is TGCGCCAGCAGCCGGTTGGGACTAGCTTCATACGAGCAGTACTTC.

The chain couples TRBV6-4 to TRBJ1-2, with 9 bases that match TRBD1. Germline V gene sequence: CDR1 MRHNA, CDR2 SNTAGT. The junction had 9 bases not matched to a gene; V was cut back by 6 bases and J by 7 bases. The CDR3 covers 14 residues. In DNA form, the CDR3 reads TGTGCCAGCAGGGAACCCGGGACAGGGTCTGGCTACACCTTC. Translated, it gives CASREPGTGSGYTF.

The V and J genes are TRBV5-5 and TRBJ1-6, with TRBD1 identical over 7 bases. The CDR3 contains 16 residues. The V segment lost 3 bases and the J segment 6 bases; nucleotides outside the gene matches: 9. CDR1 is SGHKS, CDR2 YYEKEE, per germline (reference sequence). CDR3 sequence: CASSSRRQGSNSPLHF. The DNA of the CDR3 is TGTGCCAGCAGCTCGCGGCGACAGGGCAGTAATTCACCCCTCCACTTT.

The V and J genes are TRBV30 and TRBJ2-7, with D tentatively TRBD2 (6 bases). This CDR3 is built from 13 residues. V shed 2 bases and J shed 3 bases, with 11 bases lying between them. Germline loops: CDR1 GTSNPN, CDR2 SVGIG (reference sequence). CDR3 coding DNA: TGTGCCTGGAGTCAGGGCGGGAACTACGAGCAGTACTTC. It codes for CAWSQGGNYEQYF.

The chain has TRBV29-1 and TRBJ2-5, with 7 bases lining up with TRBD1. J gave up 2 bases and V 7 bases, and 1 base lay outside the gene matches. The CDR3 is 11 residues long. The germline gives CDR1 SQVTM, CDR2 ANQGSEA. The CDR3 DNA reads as TGCAGCGCGGACAGGCAAGAGACCCAGTACTTC. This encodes CSADRQETQYF.

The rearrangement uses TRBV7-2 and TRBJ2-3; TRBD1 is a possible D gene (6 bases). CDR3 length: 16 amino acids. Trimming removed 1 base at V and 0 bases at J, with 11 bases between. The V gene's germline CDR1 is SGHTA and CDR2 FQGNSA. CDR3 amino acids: CASSLGLQGSTDTQYF. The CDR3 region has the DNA TGTGCCAGCAGCTTAGGTCTCCAGGGGAGCACAGATACGCAGTATTTT.

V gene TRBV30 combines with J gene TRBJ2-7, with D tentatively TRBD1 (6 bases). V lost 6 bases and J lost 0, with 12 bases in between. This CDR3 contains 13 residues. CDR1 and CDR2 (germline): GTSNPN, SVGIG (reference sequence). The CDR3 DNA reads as TGTGCCTGTGAGGGGACACCCTCCTACGAGCAGTACTTC. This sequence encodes CACEGTPSYEQYF.

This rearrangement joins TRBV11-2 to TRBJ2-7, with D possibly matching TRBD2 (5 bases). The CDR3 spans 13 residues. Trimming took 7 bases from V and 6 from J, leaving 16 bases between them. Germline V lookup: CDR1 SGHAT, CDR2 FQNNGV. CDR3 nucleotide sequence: TGTGCCAGCACCGCCTCCGGGAAATTCGAGCAGTACTTC. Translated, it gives CASTASGKFEQYF.

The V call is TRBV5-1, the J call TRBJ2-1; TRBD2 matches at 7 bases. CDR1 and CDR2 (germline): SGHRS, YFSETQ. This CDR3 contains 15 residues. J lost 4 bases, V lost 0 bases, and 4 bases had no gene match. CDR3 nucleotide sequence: TGCGCCAGCAGCTTGGACCTAGCGGAGTACAATGAGCAGTTCTTC. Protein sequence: CASSLDLAEYNEQFF.

CDR3 sequence reads: CASSPRGLEQYF. CDR3 nucleotide sequence: TGTGCCAGCTCACCGAGAGGTCTCGAGCAGTACTTC. V usage is TRBV18 and J usage is TRBJ2-7; D remains unclear. V was pared by 3 bases and J by 6 bases, with 9 bases between. Germline loops: CDR1 KGHSH, CDR2 LQKENI. This CDR3 is built from 12 residues.

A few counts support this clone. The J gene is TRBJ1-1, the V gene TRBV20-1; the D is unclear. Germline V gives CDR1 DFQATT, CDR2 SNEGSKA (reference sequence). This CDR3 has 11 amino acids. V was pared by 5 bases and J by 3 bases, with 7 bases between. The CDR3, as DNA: TGCAGTGCTTCTCTATACACTGAAGCTTTCTTT. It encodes CSASLYTEAFF.

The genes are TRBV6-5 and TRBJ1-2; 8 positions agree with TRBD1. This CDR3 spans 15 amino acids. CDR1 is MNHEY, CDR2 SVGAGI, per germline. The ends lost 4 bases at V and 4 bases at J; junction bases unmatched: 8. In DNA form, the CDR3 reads TGTGCCAGCAGTTCCGGAACAGGGGGGAGCTATGGCTACACCTTC. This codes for CASSSGTGGSYGYTF.

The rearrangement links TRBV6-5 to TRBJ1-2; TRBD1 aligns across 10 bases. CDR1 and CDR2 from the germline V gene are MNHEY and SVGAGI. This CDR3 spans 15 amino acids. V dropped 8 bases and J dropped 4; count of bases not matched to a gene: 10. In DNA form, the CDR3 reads TGTGCCAGCCTAAGTGGACAGGGGGTGAGCTATGGCTACACCTTC. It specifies CASLSGQGVSYGYTF.